The 15 T cell receptor beta chains listed next were all sequenced from one sample in a study of shared clonotypes between healthy human individuals. This table comes from immunoSEQ multiplex PCR, and its TCRdb copy is limited to in-frame clones, with some not included. The sample has 2 million to 2.5 million clones; more than 85% are singletons. The source material was naive CD4+ T cells from PBMCs. As for subset: CD45RA+ positively selected. The origin of the receptors is a man between 18 and 29 years old in good health. Some clones in this sample may be carry-over from other donors' samples.

The rearrangement links TRBV30 to TRBJ2-2, with unresolved D. CDR1 GTSNPN and CDR2 SVGIG come from the germline V gene (reference sequence). Trimming left V 5 bases short and J 3 bases short, with 4 bases between. The CDR3 is 11 residues long. CDR3 region: CAWGHTGELFF. The CDR3 DNA reads TGTGCCTGGGGGCACACCGGGGAGCTGTTTTTT.

The CDR3 DNA reads TGTGCCAGTAGTGTCATCTTTGGCCCCCCTAACTATGGCTACACCTTC. Its protein is CASSVIFGPPNYGYTF. The chain joins TRBV19 to TRBJ1-2; no reliable D call. Trimming took 5 bases from V and 0 from J, leaving 16 bases between them. The CDR3 covers 16 residues. From germline, CDR1 is LNHDA and CDR2 SQIVND (reference sequence).

This clone was recorded a few times. This same CDR3 is encoded by further DNA sequences in the sample. The rearrangement joins TRBV7-9 to TRBJ1-1; no reliable D call. Trimming took 3 bases from V and 1 from J, leaving 3 bases between them. Germline CDR1 reads SEHNR; CDR2 reads FQNEAQ (reference sequence). This CDR3 is built from 12 residues. In DNA form, the CDR3 reads TGTGCCAGCAGCTTTACGAACACTGAAGCTTTCTTT. This gives the protein CASSFTNTEAFF.

The CDR3 coding sequence is TGTGCCAGCAGTTACATGACTAGCGGGAGGGCAGATACGCAGTATTTT. This codes for CASSYMTSGRADTQYF. The chain couples TRBV6-6 to TRBJ2-3; 14 bases are shared with TRBD2. The CDR3 covers 16 residues. With 2 bases clipped from V and 4 bases from J, the junction kept 2 bases outside the gene matches. Germline CDR1 is MNHNY and CDR2 is SVGAGI (reference sequence).

This sequence joins TRBV5-6 and TRBJ2-7; possibly TRBD1 for D (5 bases). The CDR3 sequence is 14 residues long. Germline values: CDR1 SGHDT, CDR2 YYEEEE. Trimming removed 0 bases at V and 3 bases at J, with 10 bases between. CDR3 in amino acids: CASSLEGSYYEQYF. CDR3 DNA sequence: TGTGCCAGCAGCTTGGAGGGGTCCTACTACGAGCAGTACTTC.

As regards this clone: Other nucleotide sequences from this sample produce the same CDR3. This chain links TRBV7-9 with TRBJ2-7; the D gene is possibly TRBD1 (5 bases). The CDR3 covers 14 residues. Germline CDR1 is SEHNR and CDR2 is FQNEAQ (reference sequence). V was pared by 3 bases and J by 0 bases, with 9 bases between. CDR3 protein: CASSLQGSSYEQYF. CDR3 DNA: TGTGCCAGCAGCTTGCAGGGAAGCTCCTACGAGCAGTACTTC.

The V and J genes are TRBV29-1 and TRBJ2-5; 7 nucleotides match TRBD2. The germline CDR1 and CDR2 sequences are SQVTM and ANQGSEA. CDR3 size: 13 residues. V shed 3 bases, J shed 4 bases, and the junction held 5 bases outside the gene matches. CDR3 protein: CSVEGGEVETQYF. The DNA of the CDR3 is TGCAGCGTTGAGGGAGGGGAGGTAGAGACCCAGTACTTC.

The chain has TRBV19 and TRBJ2-2; D possibly corresponds to TRBD1 (6 bases). Germline assignment: CDR1 LNHDA and CDR2 SQIVND (reference sequence). Between the trimmed V and J ends, which lost 10 bases and 2 bases, there was a span of 14 bases. This CDR3 contains 14 residues. The CDR3 region has the DNA TGTGCCACTGTCTCGGACAGAAACACCGGGGAGCTGTTTTTT. It specifies CATVSDRNTGELFF.

The V gene is TRBV28, the J gene TRBJ2-5; D may correspond to TRBD1 or TRBD2 (5 bases each). Trimming left V 2 bases short and J 1 base short, with 11 bases between. Germline lookup yields CDR1 MDHEN and CDR2 SYDVKM. The CDR3 has 15 residues. CDR3 DNA: TGTGCCAGCAGTTTAGGGGGAGAGACCCAAGAGACCCAGTACTTC. Translating gives CASSLGGETQETQYF.

V and J are TRBV10-3 and TRBJ1-2, with D uncertain. This CDR3 region has 14 residues. V lost 2 bases to trimming and J lost 8 bases, with 15 bases between them. Germline V CDR1 and CDR2: ENHRY, SYGVKD. CDR3 in amino acids: CAISEDVVWGGYTF. In DNA form, the CDR3 reads TGTGCCATCAGTGAGGACGTGGTTTGGGGAGGCTACACCTTC.

The chain joins TRBV18 to TRBJ2-7, with unresolved D. V lost 1 base, J lost 5 bases, and 18 bases lay in between. The CDR3 consists of 16 residues. CDR1 KGHSH and CDR2 LQKENI come from the germline V gene. CDR3 region: CASSPLSPASRDEQYF. CDR3 sequence (DNA): TGTGCCAGCTCACCACTAAGTCCGGCGTCCCGGGACGAGCAGTACTTC.

The chain employs TRBV6-5 and TRBJ1-2; tentatively, D is TRBD1 (6 bases). Germline V gives CDR1 MNHEY, CDR2 SVGAGI. CDR3 length: 12 residues. The V end lost 4 bases, the J end lost 8 bases, and 11 bases lay between the germline ends. CDR3 bases: TGTGCCAGCAGTTTCCAGGGGTCAGGCTACACCTTC. Its translation: CASSFQGSGYTF.

Comments on this clone: The same CDR3 is also encoded by other DNA sequences in this sample. The chain recombines TRBV18 with TRBJ2-6; TRBD1 matches 7 bases. Germline CDR1 KGHSH, CDR2 LQKENI. Germline trimming cut 5 bases from V and 2 bases from J; bases unmatched to any gene: 3. The CDR3 extends over 15 amino acids. The CDR3 sequence is CASSRDRAGANVLTF. As DNA, the CDR3 is TGTGCCAGCTCAAGAGACAGGGCTGGGGCCAACGTCCTGACTTTC.

The rearrangement uses TRBV5-1 and TRBJ2-1; 8 nucleotides align to TRBD2. The CDR3 loop spans 16 amino acids. V lost 0 bases to trimming and J lost 6 bases; unmatched junction nucleotides: 8. The germline V gene has CDR1 SGHRS and CDR2 YFSETQ. CDR3 loop: CASSLAVSSGFNEQFF. Written as DNA, the CDR3 is TGCGCCAGCAGCTTGGCCGTGTCTAGCGGGTTCAATGAGCAGTTCTTC.

The chain has TRBV6-5 and TRBJ2-7, with 9 bases that match TRBD2. V shed 2 bases and J 2 bases; nucleotides not matched to a gene: 4. The CDR3 contains 15 residues. Germline CDR1 and CDR2: MNHEY and SVGAGI. The CDR3 protein is CASSYVVAGAYEQYF. The CDR3 DNA sequence: TGTGCCAGCAGTTACGTTGTAGCGGGAGCCTACGAGCAGTACTTC.